The 17 T cell receptor beta chains reported below all come from one sample, sequenced in a study of T-cell memory formation after mild COVID-19. TCRdb independently ran MiXCR on the 5' RACE reads; one entry per CDR3 protein. The sample holds some 210,000 distinct CDR3 sequences, approximately 30% seen once. The source material was PBMCs or a T cell subset sorted from them (not recorded which). The receptor set was obtained from an adult woman who had mild COVID-19 (a few samples of this study predate the infection). Cell type and time point are not known.

This rearrangement joins TRBV29-1 to TRBJ2-1; 7 bases agree with TRBD2. Germline CDR1 is SQVTM and CDR2 is ANQGSEA. Trimming at V came to 6 bases and at J to 13 bases, leaving 6 bases not matched to a gene. The CDR3 contains 10 residues. This CDR3 is CSVESGIQFF. Written as DNA, the CDR3 is TGCAGCGTGGAGAGCGGGATACAGTTCTTC.

The chain joins TRBV7-3 to TRBJ2-3, with 9 nucleotides matching TRBD2. This CDR3 is built from 17 residues. Germline CDR1 and CDR2: SGHTA and FQGTGA. V lost 5 bases, J lost 4 bases, and 13 bases stayed unmatched. DNA of the CDR3: TGTGCCAGCAGCCCCCTTCCATTAGCGGGAGCCGCAGATACGCAGTATTTT. It encodes CASSPLPLAGAADTQYF.

Concerning this clonotype itself: The junction shows a germline mismatch at one end, possibly a read error. The rearrangement links TRBV24-1 to TRBJ1-5, with 8 bases identical to TRBD1. The CDR3 extends over 15 amino acids. Germline assignment: CDR1 KGHDR and CDR2 SFDVKD. The CDR3 is CATGQTGVGNHPQHF. DNA for the CDR3: TGTGCCACCGGCCAGACAGGGGTGGGCAATCACCCCCAGCATTTT.

The genes are TRBV5-6 and TRBJ1-2; D gene ambiguous. V was clipped by 1 base and J by 4 bases, with 14 bases between them. The length of the CDR3 is 15 residues. The germline V gene encodes CDR1 SGHDT and CDR2 YYEEEE. Here the CDR3 reads CASSLNGRTGYGYTF. The DNA for the CDR3 is TGTGCCAGCAGCTTGAATGGCAGGACGGGCTATGGCTACACCTTC.

This clonotype was seen more than once but under ten times. The rearrangement uses TRBV5-5 and TRBJ2-2; a possible D gene is TRBD2 (5 bases). Germline V gene sequence: CDR1 SGHKS, CDR2 YYEKEE (reference sequence). The CDR3 is 13 residues long. Trimming left V 6 bases short and J 4 bases short, with 10 bases between. In DNA, the CDR3 is TGTGCCAGCAAAGAGGGCCTCACCGGGGAGCTGTTTTTT. This encodes CASKEGLTGELFF. Based on the CDR3 plus reference TRBV5-5 and TRBJ2-2, the full variable domain is DAGVTQSPTHLIKTRGQQVTLRCSPISGHKSVSWYQQVLGQGPQFIFQYYEKEERGRGNFPDRFSARQFPNYSSELNVNALLLGDSALYLCASKEGLTGELFFGEGSRLTVL.

This clonotype was observed a handful of times. This chain uses TRBV19 with TRBJ2-7; perhaps TRBD1 as D (5 bases). The germline V and J ends were trimmed by 7 bases and 1 base, with 5 bases remaining between them. Germline V gene data show CDR1 as LNHDA and CDR2 as SQIVND (reference sequence). The CDR3 runs to 11 residues. CDR3 DNA sequence: TGTGCCAGTAACAGGTCCTACGAGCAGTACTTC. It encodes CASNRSYEQYF. Full variable domain (remainder filled in from reference TRBV19 and TRBJ2-7): DGGITQSPKYLFRKEGQNVTLSCEQNLNHDAMYWYRQDPGQGLRLIYYSQIVNDFQKGDIAEGYSVSREKKESFPLTVTSAQKNPTAFYLCASNRSYEQYFGPGTRLTVT.

The rearrangement joins TRBV19 to TRBJ2-3; 7 nucleotides line up with TRBD2. CDR3 length equals 14 residues. J gave up 4 bases and V 6 bases, and 7 bases lay outside the gene matches. Germline CDR1 reads LNHDA; CDR2 reads SQIVND (reference sequence). Here the CDR3 DNA reads TGTGCCAGTAGCCCCGGCCGGGAGGCAGATACGCAGTATTTT. Its translation is CASSPGREADTQYF.

This clonotype was seen a few times. The V and J genes are TRBV30 and TRBJ1-3, with D possibly being TRBD1 (5 bases). The CDR3 runs to 12 residues. Per germline, CDR1 GTSNPN and CDR2 SVGIG (reference sequence). Trimming shortened V by 5 bases and J by 0 bases, and 5 bases separated the two germline ends. The CDR3 DNA is TGTGCCTGGGACAGCTCTGGAAACACCATATATTTT. It is translated as CAWDSSGNTIYF.

In its sample, this clonotype was seen a few times. The V gene is TRBV24-1, the J gene TRBJ2-3, with 7 nucleotides matching TRBD2. Trimming took 4 bases from V and 1 from J; bases not matched to a gene: 10. The CDR3 contains 17 residues. Germline values: CDR1 KGHDR, CDR2 SFDVKD. The CDR3 sequence is CATSEPRDYFRTDTQYF. As DNA, the CDR3 is TGTGCCACCAGTGAGCCCCGGGACTACTTTCGCACAGATACGCAGTATTTT.

This rearrangement joins TRBV27 to TRBJ2-7, with 10 bases lining up with TRBD2. With V trimmed by 6 bases and J by 0 bases, 5 bases remained unmatched. Germline V gene data show CDR1 as MNHEY and CDR2 as SMNVEV (reference sequence). This CDR3 comprises 15 residues. The CDR3: CASRMKRGGSYEQYF. For the CDR3, the DNA is TGTGCCAGCAGAATGAAGCGGGGGGGCTCCTACGAGCAGTACTTC.

This clonotype was counted only a few times. The chain employs TRBV6-2 or TRBV6-3 and TRBJ1-5, with no clear D. The CDR3 contains 13 residues. V was cut by 2 bases and J by 1 base, with 3 bases left in between. In germline, CDR1 is MNHEY, CDR2 SVGEGT. DNA for the CDR3: TGTGCCAGCAGTTACGTAAGCAATCAGCCCCAGCATTTT. Protein: CASSYVSNQPQHF.

The J gene is TRBJ2-1, the V gene TRBV3-1, with TRBD1 as a possible D gene (5 bases). With 0 bases removed from V and 4 bases from J, the gap between germline ends came to 13 bases. Germline V CDR1 and CDR2: LGHDT, YNNKEL (reference sequence). This CDR3 comprises 16 residues. CDR3 DNA: TGTGCCAGCAGCCAAGAAAGGGGCAGGGCTTACAATGAGCAGTTCTTC. Its protein product is CASSQERGRAYNEQFF.

This chain uses TRBV4-2 with TRBJ2-5; TRBD2 matches 12 bases. Looked up from germline, CDR1 is LGHNA and CDR2 is YNFKEQ. The CDR3 covers 20 residues. V gave up 0 bases and J gave up 2 bases; unmatched junction bases: 13. The CDR3 sequence: CASSQERDWASGGAQETQYF. In nucleotides, the CDR3 is TGTGCCAGCAGCCAAGAGCGGGACTGGGCTAGCGGGGGGGCACAAGAGACCCAGTACTTC.

The genes are TRBV20-1 and TRBJ2-3, with D uncertain. CDR1 is DFQATT, CDR2 SNEGSKA, per germline (reference sequence). The CDR3 covers 12 residues. Trimming cost V 4 bases and J 4 bases, with 9 bases left between them. The CDR3 loop reads CSAILPPDTQYF. In nucleotides, the CDR3 is TGCAGTGCTATCCTTCCCCCAGATACGCAGTATTTT.

This clonotype has just a few counts. The gene calls are TRBV4-1 and TRBJ2-4; D gene uncertain. The CDR3 loop spans 15 amino acids. The V gene's germline CDR1 is MGHRA and CDR2 YSYEKL. V shed 4 bases and J shed 8 bases, with 18 bases lying between them. CDR3 protein: CASSLTGLVGDIQYF. DNA for the CDR3: TGCGCCAGCAGCCTAACGGGTTTGGTGGGTGACATTCAGTACTTC.

In this sample, this clonotype turned up a few times. CDR3 coding DNA: TGTGCCAGCTCACCCCTCGGGACAGGGCCGGGGATTGAGCAGTTCTTC. It is translated as CASSPLGTGPGIEQFF. The rearrangement links TRBV18 to TRBJ2-1; TRBD1 matches at 9 bases. Per germline, CDR1 KGHSH and CDR2 LQKENI. The CDR3 has 16 amino acids. V shed 3 bases, J shed 9 bases, and the junction held 12 bases outside the gene matches.

This clonotype has more than one count but fewer than ten. The genes are TRBV15 and TRBJ2-7, with a tentative D call TRBD2 (5 bases). V gave up 1 base and J gave up 6 bases, with 13 bases separating them. The length of the CDR3 is 14 residues. Looked up from germline, CDR1 is LNHNV and CDR2 is YYDKDF (reference sequence). Written as DNA, the CDR3 is TGTGCCACCAGCAGAGTACTACTAGAGGGCGAGCAGTACTTC. It is translated as CATSRVLLEGEQYF. Complete variable domain (other parts from reference TRBV15 and TRBJ2-7): DAMVIQNPRYQVTQFGKPVTLSCSQTLNHNVMYWYQQKSSQAPKLLFHYYDKDFNNEADTPDNFQSRRPNTSFCFLDIRSPGLGDTAMYLCATSRVLLEGEQYFGPGTRLTVT.